This T cell receptor (beta chain) came from a study of technical replicates of blood from several donors. Trimming took 3 bases from V and 7 from J; bases not matched to a gene: 5. This CDR3 is 15 amino acids long. Germline-derived CDR1 and CDR2 are MRHNA and SNTAGT. Only in-frame clones appear in the TCRdb table, and some are missing; sequencing was by immunoSEQ multiplex PCR. The sample includes about 76,000 clones, about 96% of them seen just once. The receptor's source is a human donor in good health. The chain joins TRBV6-4 to TRBJ1-6; the match to TRBD1 covers 8 bases. The specimen was T cells isolated from PBMCs. CDR3 residues: CASSESGQENSPLHF. Written as DNA, the CDR3 is TGTGCCAGCAGTGAATCGGGACAGGAGAATTCACCCCTCCACTTT.